This is a list of T cell receptor beta chains from one sample in a study of T cell repertoires in cytomegalovirus infection. TCRdb reprocessed the reads with MiXCR, giving one entry per CDR3 protein. Among about 490,000 distinct CDR3 sequences listed, approximately 11% were seen once. The material sequenced was PBMCs. The receptor set was obtained from a human donor in good health (CMV status not recorded). Some clones in this sample may be carry-over from other donors' samples. Both conserved end residues are part of each CDR3. The D gene is left open where the match is weak. Clone size, where shown, is once, few, many, or a class for clones that have expanded.

D: .
size: .
J: TRBJ1-5
V: TRBV5-6
DNA: TGTGCCAGCAGCCCCGCGGGTGACCCCCAGCATTTT
CDR3: CASSPAGDPQHF

D: .
size: many
J: TRBJ1-2
V: TRBV27
DNA: TGTGCCAGCCCACCCGGGACGGATGTTACCTATGGCTACACCTTC
CDR3: CASPPGTDVTYGYTF

D: .
size: many
J: TRBJ2-7
V: TRBV7-9
DNA: TGTGCCAGCAGCTTTGGACTGTTAGACGAGCAGTACTTC
CDR3: CASSFGLLDEQYF

D: .
size: many
J: TRBJ1-5
V: TRBV7-8
DNA: TGTGCCAGCAGCCCGCGTGAGAGGGCGATTCAGCCCCAGCATTTT
CDR3: CASSPRERAIQPQHF

D: TRBD2
size: many
J: TRBJ2-1
V: TRBV19
DNA: TGTGCCAGTAGCAACATAGTCGGGGGGGGTGAGCAGTTCTTC
CDR3: CASSNIVGGGEQFF

D: .
size: many
J: TRBJ1-5
V: TRBV27
DNA: TGTGCCAGCAGTTTAAGCCGGAACAATCAGCCCCAGCATTTT
CDR3: CASSLSRNNQPQHF

D: TRBD2
size: few
J: TRBJ2-3
V: TRBV7-9
DNA: TGTGCCAGCAGCCCGGGAGGGTCCGGCACAGATACGCAGTATTTT
CDR3: CASSPGGSGTDTQYF

D: .
size: many
J: TRBJ2-5
V: TRBV12-5
DNA: TGTGCTAGTGCCCCTCGGGGGAGGGAGACCCAGTACTTC
CDR3: CASAPRGRETQYF

D: TRBD1
size: many
J: TRBJ1-5
V: TRBV7-8
DNA: TGTGCCAGCAGCTTAGATCGGACAGGGCGTCAGCCCCAGCATTTT
CDR3: CASSLDRTGRQPQHF

D: .
size: .
J: TRBJ2-7
V: TRBV9
DNA: TGTGCCAGCAGCGTAGAGAGCGAGTGGGGTTACGAGCAGTACTTC
CDR3: CASSVESEWGYEQYF

D: TRBD2
size: many
J: TRBJ2-3
V: TRBV19
DNA: TGTGCCAGTAGTTCAGCGGGGGCCACAGATACGCAGTATTTT
CDR3: CASSSAGATDTQYF

D: .
size: many
J: TRBJ2-1
V: TRBV28
DNA: TGTGCCAGCAGTTTATGGGGTAAATCCAGCGGAAGCTACAATGAGCAGTTCTTC
CDR3: CASSLWGKSSGSYNEQFF

D: .
size: many
J: TRBJ1-5
V: TRBV7-8
DNA: TGTGCCAGCAGCCCGGTTGGCCCCAATCAGCCCCAGCATTTT
CDR3: CASSPVGPNQPQHF

D: .
size: .
J: TRBJ2-7
V: TRBV14
DNA: TGTGCCAGCAGCCAACCCGACGGAGTCTCCTCCTACGAGCAGTACTTC
CDR3: CASSQPDGVSSYEQYF

D: TRBD1
size: many
J: TRBJ1-4
V: TRBV7-2
DNA: TGTGCCAGCAGCTTACTGTCAGGGGGCGTCGGAAATGAAAAACTGTTTTTT
CDR3: CASSLLSGGVGNEKLFF

D: TRBD1
size: many
J: TRBJ2-5
V: TRBV7-3
DNA: TGTGCCAGCAGCTTAAGCCGGGACAGGGGCGGAGAGACCCAGTACTTC
CDR3: CASSLSRDRGGETQYF

D: TRBD2
size: many
J: TRBJ2-5
V: TRBV5-1
DNA: TGCGCCAGCAGCTTGAGGCTAGCGGGAGGCCCTCACGGGACCCAGTACTTC
CDR3: CASSLRLAGGPHGTQYF

D: .
size: many
J: TRBJ2-7
V: TRBV28
DNA: TGTGCCAGCAGTTCGCAGGGGTCTCCCTACGAGCAGTACTTC
CDR3: CASSSQGSPYEQYF

D: .
size: many
J: TRBJ1-5
V: TRBV11-2
DNA: TGTGCCAGCAGCTTAGGCTCTGGGACTAGCAATCAGCCCCAGCATTTT
CDR3: CASSLGSGTSNQPQHF

D: .
size: many
J: TRBJ1-2
V: TRBV12-3/TRBV12-4
DNA: TGTGCCAGCAGTTTAGAAGGGGGACTTGGCTATGGCTACACCTTC
CDR3: CASSLEGGLGYGYTF

D: .
size: .
J: TRBJ2-7
V: TRBV19
DNA: TGTGCCAGTAGTAACGTGGGTCCCGACCACGAGCAGTACTTC
CDR3: CASSNVGPDHEQYF

D: .
size: .
J: TRBJ1-5
V: TRBV20-1
DNA: TGCAGTGCTGCCAGCGCCTCCGGGGTCCGCAATCAGCCCCAGCATTTT
CDR3: CSAASASGVRNQPQHF

D: .
size: few
J: TRBJ2-5
V: TRBV2
DNA: TGTGCCAGCCAAGATTTTGAGACCCAGTACTTC
CDR3: CASQDFETQYF

D: .
size: many
J: TRBJ2-1
V: TRBV12-3/TRBV12-4
DNA: TGTGCCAGCAGTTTTTTTGACACCTCGGGAGAGCAGTTCTTC
CDR3: CASSFFDTSGEQFF

D: TRBD2
size: many
J: TRBJ2-1
V: TRBV5-1
DNA: TGCGCCAGCAGCTTGGCCCGGGGGGCCTACAATGAGCAGTTCTTC
CDR3: CASSLARGAYNEQFF

D: .
size: many
J: TRBJ1-2
V: TRBV28
DNA: TGTGCCAGCACCTTTAATCTCCATAGCGGCTACACCTTC
CDR3: CASTFNLHSGYTF

D: TRBD2
size: many
J: TRBJ2-1
V: TRBV7-9
DNA: TGTGCCAGCAGCCCATGGACTAGCGGGAGGCCCTTCTACAATGAGCAGTTCTTC
CDR3: CASSPWTSGRPFYNEQFF

D: .
size: few
J: TRBJ1-1
V: TRBV7-3
DNA: TGTGCCAGCAGCTCTAACTTACAGGGTGAAGCTTTCTTT
CDR3: CASSSNLQGEAFF

D: .
size: many
J: TRBJ2-7
V: TRBV6-5
DNA: TGTGCCAGCAGTTTTCCCCCATCCTACGAGCAGTACTTC
CDR3: CASSFPPSYEQYF

D: .
size: .
J: TRBJ1-2
V: TRBV11-2
DNA: TGTGCCAGCAGCCGGACAGCCGGCGGCTACACCTTC
CDR3: CASSRTAGGYTF

D: TRBD2
size: many
J: TRBJ2-7
V: TRBV4-2
DNA: TGTGCCAGCAGCCAAGATGGGCTAGCGGGGGCCCTTACCTCCTACGAGCAGTACTTC
CDR3: CASSQDGLAGALTSYEQYF

D: TRBD1
size: .
J: TRBJ2-7
V: TRBV10-3
DNA: TGTGCCATCAGTGGACAGGGGGAGGGCTACGAGCAGTACTTC
CDR3: CAISGQGEGYEQYF

D: .
size: few
J: TRBJ2-1
V: TRBV20-1
DNA: TGCAGTGCCCCCCCCGGAGGGGCCGACAATGAGCAGTTCTTC
CDR3: CSAPPGGADNEQFF

D: TRBD2
size: .
J: TRBJ2-3
V: TRBV20-1
DNA: TGCAGTGCTAGTGGGCTAGCGGGAGGAGATACGCAGTATTTT
CDR3: CSASGLAGGDTQYF

D: .
size: many
J: TRBJ1-2
V: TRBV7-9
DNA: TGTGCCAGCAGCTCCCGACGGGACGGCAGTAACTATGGCTACACCTTC
CDR3: CASSSRRDGSNYGYTF

D: TRBD1
size: few
J: TRBJ2-7
V: TRBV28
DNA: TGTGCCAGCAGTGGATCGGGACAGGGGGTTTCCGAGCAGTACTTC
CDR3: CASSGSGQGVSEQYF

D: TRBD1
size: .
J: TRBJ1-1
V: TRBV11-2
DNA: TGTGCCAGCAGCTCCGGTGACAGGGCTGAAGCTTTCTTT
CDR3: CASSSGDRAEAFF

D: TRBD2
size: many
J: TRBJ2-5
V: TRBV6-5
DNA: TGTGCCAGCGGCTCTAGCGGGAGGAGTCGTGGCAGGGGGGAGACCCAGTACTTC
CDR3: CASGSSGRSRGRGETQYF

D: .
size: few
J: TRBJ2-1
V: TRBV7-3
DNA: TGTGCCAGCAGCTTAATGGCAGCGTATAACAATGAGCAGTTCTTC
CDR3: CASSLMAAYNNEQFF

D: .
size: few
J: TRBJ2-5
V: TRBV20-1
DNA: TGCAGTGCTTCCAACGGGACCCAGTACTTC
CDR3: CSASNGTQYF

D: .
size: many
J: TRBJ1-5
V: TRBV19
DNA: TGTGCCAGTAATGGGCTCGGGGGTTTTTATAGCAATCAGCCCCAGCATTTT
CDR3: CASNGLGGFYSNQPQHF

D: TRBD1
size: many
J: TRBJ2-7
V: TRBV5-1
DNA: TGCGCCAGCAGCTTGAATACAGGGGGCGATTCCTACGAGCAGTACTTC
CDR3: CASSLNTGGDSYEQYF

D: TRBD2
size: many
J: TRBJ2-5
V: TRBV7-2
DNA: TGTGCCAGCAGCTTCACCGGGACTAGCGGAGGGACCCAGTACTTC
CDR3: CASSFTGTSGGTQYF

D: TRBD1
size: .
J: TRBJ1-4
V: TRBV19
DNA: TGTGCCAGTACTGACAGGGGGCGAACTAATGAAAAACTGTTTTTT
CDR3: CASTDRGRTNEKLFF

D: .
size: .
J: TRBJ1-3
V: TRBV6-6
DNA: TGTGCCAGCAGTCCCGACACCACCATATATTTT
CDR3: CASSPDTTIYF

D: TRBD2
size: once
J: TRBJ2-2
V: TRBV9
DNA: TGTGCCAGCAGCCCGCCTAGCGGGTACGGGGAGCTGTTTTTT
CDR3: CASSPPSGYGELFF

D: .
size: .
J: TRBJ1-2
V: TRBV24-1
DNA: TGTGCCACCAGTGACCCGTCCGGACGGACAACGGGCTACACCTTC
CDR3: CATSDPSGRTTGYTF

D: .
size: many
J: TRBJ1-1
V: TRBV12-3/TRBV12-4
DNA: TGTGCCAGCAGTTCTACTCAGGGTGTCACTGAAGCTTTCTTT
CDR3: CASSSTQGVTEAFF

D: TRBD1
size: .
J: TRBJ1-1
V: TRBV5-1
DNA: TGCGCCAGCAGCTTGGAGCAGGGGGGCGCTTTCTTT
CDR3: CASSLEQGGAFF

D: .
size: many
J: TRBJ2-3
V: TRBV6-5
DNA: TGTGCCAGCAGTTACGTTTTGCCGACTAGCACAGATACGCAGTATTTT
CDR3: CASSYVLPTSTDTQYF

D: TRBD2
size: few
J: TRBJ2-5
V: TRBV5-4
DNA: TGTGCCAGCAGCTTGGCGCAGGGAGGGGTAGAGACCCAGTACTTC
CDR3: CASSLAQGGVETQYF

D: TRBD1
size: .
J: TRBJ1-1
V: TRBV19
DNA: TGTGCCAGTAGTATCACAGGGGGCAGGGCTGAAGCTTTCTTT
CDR3: CASSITGGRAEAFF

D: .
size: many
J: TRBJ1-5
V: TRBV11-2
DNA: TGTGCCAGCAGCCCCGGGTCCGGAGGTCAGCCCCAGCATTTT
CDR3: CASSPGSGGQPQHF

D: TRBD1
size: .
J: TRBJ1-2
V: TRBV28
DNA: TGTGCCAGCAGCTCCGGGTCAGGGGGAGGAGATGGCTACACCTTC
CDR3: CASSSGSGGGDGYTF

D: .
size: .
J: TRBJ1-2
V: TRBV28
DNA: TGTGCCAGCAGTCCGCCAGGGAACGTGAACTATGGCTACACCTTC
CDR3: CASSPPGNVNYGYTF

D: .
size: .
J: TRBJ1-1
V: TRBV7-9
DNA: TGTGCCAGCAGCTTCACGGGACGAACAGGTAAAGCTTTCTTT
CDR3: CASSFTGRTGKAFF

D: .
size: .
J: TRBJ1-2
V: TRBV20-1
DNA: TGCAGTGCTAGGTATATTTCCCCCCAGGGGTTACATGGCTACACCTTC
CDR3: CSARYISPQGLHGYTF